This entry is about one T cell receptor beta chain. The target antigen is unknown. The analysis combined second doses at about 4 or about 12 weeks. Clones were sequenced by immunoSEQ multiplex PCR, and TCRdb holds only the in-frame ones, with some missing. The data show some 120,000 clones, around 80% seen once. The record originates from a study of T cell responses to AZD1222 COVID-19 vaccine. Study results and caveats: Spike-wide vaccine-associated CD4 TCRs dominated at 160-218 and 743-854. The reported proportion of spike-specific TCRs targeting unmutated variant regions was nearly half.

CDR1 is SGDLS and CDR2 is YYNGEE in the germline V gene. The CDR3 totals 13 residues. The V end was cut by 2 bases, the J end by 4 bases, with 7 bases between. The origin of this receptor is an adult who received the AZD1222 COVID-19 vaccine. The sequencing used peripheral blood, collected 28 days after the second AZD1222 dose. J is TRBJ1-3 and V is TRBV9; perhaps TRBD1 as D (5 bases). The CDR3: CASSVGGGNTIYF. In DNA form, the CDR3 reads TGTGCCAGCAGCGTGGGGGGAGGAAACACCATATATTTT.